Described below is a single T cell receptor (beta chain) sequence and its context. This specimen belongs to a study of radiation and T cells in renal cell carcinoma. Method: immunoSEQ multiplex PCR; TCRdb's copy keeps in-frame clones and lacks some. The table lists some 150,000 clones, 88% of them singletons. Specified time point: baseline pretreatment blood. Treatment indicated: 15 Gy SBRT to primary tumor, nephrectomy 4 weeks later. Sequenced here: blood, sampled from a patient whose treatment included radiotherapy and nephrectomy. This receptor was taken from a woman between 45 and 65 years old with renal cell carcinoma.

The CDR3 sequence: CASSSRLADTQYF. CDR3 in DNA: TGTGCCAGCAGCTCCCGACTAGCCGATACGCAGTATTTT. This chain links TRBV9 with TRBJ2-3, with 7 bases aligning to TRBD2. V lost 4 bases and J lost 6; bases outside the gene matches: 5. CDR1 is SGDLS and CDR2 is YYNGEE in the germline V gene. The CDR3 covers 13 residues.